The 25 T cell receptor beta chains listed next were all sequenced from one sample in a study of blood T cell repertoires in COVID-19. The repertoire was sequenced with immunoSEQ multiplex PCR; TCRdb's copy has only in-frame clones and lacks some. The sample comprises 200,000 to 250,000 clones, 80% to 90% of which are singletons, and roughly 2.9% rests with the top ten. The specimen was peripheral blood. Receptor source: a man aged 50 to 60 with active or convalescent COVID-19.

The rearrangement links TRBV5-4 to TRBJ2-7, with 8 bases lining up with TRBD2. Germline loops: CDR1 SGHNT, CDR2 YYREEE (reference sequence). This CDR3 has 14 amino acids. Trimming cost V 5 bases and J 6 bases; bases outside gene matches: 10. CDR3 protein: CASRNGRAPGEQYF. CDR3 coding DNA: TGTGCCAGCAGAAACGGGAGGGCCCCAGGCGAGCAGTACTTC.

This clone was observed once. This sequence joins TRBV5-3 and TRBJ2-1, with 8 bases aligning to TRBD2. TRBV5-3 is an ORF, and what it does is uncertain. The CDR3 length is 14 residues. V was clipped by 0 bases and J by 6 bases; unmatched bases: 2. The CDR3 DNA follows: TGTGCCAGAAGCTTGGCGGGGACTAGCAATGAGCAGTTCTTC. Translating it yields CARSLAGTSNEQFF.

The chain is built from TRBV7-8 and TRBJ2-7, with TRBD2 matching 14 bases. With 5 bases clipped from V and 0 bases from J, the junction kept 3 bases outside the gene matches. Per the germline V gene, CDR1 is SGHVS and CDR2 is FQNEAQ. The CDR3 totals 16 residues. CDR3 sequence (DNA): TGTGCCAGCAGCCGCGGACTAGCGGGGGGCTCCTACGAGCAGTACTTC. Translated, it gives CASSRGLAGGSYEQYF.

This clone occurred a few times. The chain couples TRBV29-1 to TRBJ1-1; tentative D call: TRBD1 (6 bases). The CDR3 consists of 13 residues. Germline loops: CDR1 SQVTM, CDR2 ANQGSEA. Trimming took 3 bases from V and 0 from J, leaving 8 bases between them. The CDR3 region is CSVERDMNTEAFF. CDR3 in DNA: TGCAGCGTTGAGAGGGACATGAACACTGAAGCTTTCTTT. Variable domain in full (rest from reference TRBV29-1 and TRBJ1-1): SAVISQKPSRDICQRGTSLTIQCQVDSQVTMMFWYRQQPGQSLTLIATANQGSEATYESGFVIDKFPISRPNLTFSTLTVSNMSPEDSSIYLCSVERDMNTEAFFGQGTRLTVV.

DNA for the CDR3: TGTGCCAGCAGCTTGGGGGGAGGGAAGGGCGAGCAGTACTTC. Encoded protein: CASSLGGGKGEQYF. V gene TRBV5-4 combines with J gene TRBJ2-7; 7 bases are shared with TRBD2. The CDR3 sequence is 14 residues long. V dropped 0 bases and J dropped 6; count of bases not matched to a gene: 6. CDR1 is SGHNT, CDR2 YYREEE, per germline (reference sequence).

V usage is TRBV10-3 and J usage is TRBJ2-5; weak D call: TRBD1 (6 bases). V dropped 3 bases and J dropped 0 bases, with 11 bases sitting between them. Germline CDR1 and CDR2: ENHRY and SYGVKD. The length of the CDR3 is 15 residues. For the CDR3, the DNA is TGTGCCATCAGTGACCGGGACAATAACCAAGAGACCCAGTACTTC. Its translation: CAISDRDNNQETQYF.

This chain links TRBV5-1 with TRBJ1-3; no clear D. CDR1 is SGHRS and CDR2 is YFSETQ in the germline V gene. The CDR3 covers 15 residues. V was cut by 0 bases and J by 0 bases, with 7 bases left in between. CDR3 loop: CASSLDTASGNTIYF. The CDR3 DNA follows: TGCGCCAGCAGCTTGGACACCGCCTCTGGAAACACCATATATTTT. The entire variable domain, with the rest obtained from reference TRBV5-1 and TRBJ1-3, is as follows: KAGVTQTPRYLIKTRGQQVTLSCSPISGHRSVSWYQQTPGQGLQFLFEYFSETQRNKGNFPGRFSGRQFSNSRSEMNVSTLELGDSALYLCASSLDTASGNTIYFGEGSWLTVV.

This clone was recorded a few times. The chain has TRBV27 and TRBJ1-5; no clear D. The CDR3 loop spans 12 amino acids. Germline CDR1 is MNHEY and CDR2 is SMNVEV (reference sequence). V was pared by 5 bases and J by 2 bases, with 4 bases between. The CDR3 sequence is CASSTGNQPQHF. The CDR3 nucleotides read TGTGCCAGCAGTACTGGCAATCAGCCCCAGCATTTT.

By share, this clone ranks as medium-sized. Distinct nucleotide sequences in the sample also encode this CDR3. This chain joins TRBV5-6 and TRBJ2-2; 8 nucleotides agree with TRBD1. The CDR3 covers 15 residues. CDR1 is SGHDT, CDR2 YYEEEE, per germline. Germline trimming cut 0 bases from V and 3 bases from J; bases unmatched to any gene: 1. CDR3 nucleotide sequence: TGTGCCAGCAGCTTGGTACAGGGGGACACCGGGGAGCTGTTTTTT. It translates to CASSLVQGDTGELFF. The full variable domain, rest sourced from reference TRBV5-6 and TRBJ2-2, is DAGVTQSPTHLIKTRGQQVTLRCSPKSGHDTVSWYQQALGQGPQFIFQYYEEEERQRGNFPDRFSGHQFPNYSSELNVNALLLGDSALYLCASSLVQGDTGELFFGEGSRLTVL.

The CDR3 nucleotides read TGTGCCAGCAGCTTAGGTCACGGGCTGTGGGCCCCGGGATCACCCCTCCACTTT. Residues: CASSLGHGLWAPGSPLHF. The chain links TRBV7-2 to TRBJ1-6; D ambiguous. The CDR3 is 18 amino acids. Germline loops: CDR1 SGHTA, CDR2 FQGNSA. Deletions cut 1 base from V and 10 bases from J, with 23 bases between.

The chain combines TRBV19 with TRBJ1-4, with a tentative D call TRBD1 (5 bases). The CDR3 totals 16 residues. V lost 6 bases and J 1 base, leaving 15 bases between the germline ends. Germline assignment: CDR1 LNHDA and CDR2 SQIVND (reference sequence). The CDR3 loop reads CASRRSSGKTNEKLFF. The CDR3 bases are TGTGCCAGTAGGAGATCATCAGGGAAAACTAATGAAAAACTGTTTTTT.

This clone has more than one count but fewer than ten. This chain joins TRBV7-9 and TRBJ1-2, with a weak D call TRBD1 (6 bases). Germline CDR1 SEHNR, CDR2 FQNEAQ (reference sequence). The CDR3 contains 14 residues. Trimming pared 5 bases from V and 0 bases from J, leaving 10 bases between. CDR3 nucleotides: TGTGCCAGCAGCCCAGAGGGGGCTAACTATGGCTACACCTTC. This gives the protein CASSPEGANYGYTF.

The chain has TRBV5-6 and TRBJ1-4, with a weak D call TRBD1 (6 bases). Looked up from germline, CDR1 is SGHDT and CDR2 is YYEEEE. Trimming stripped 4 bases from V and 3 bases from J, with 13 bases between. The CDR3 runs 15 residues. CDR3 amino acids: CASSPRTAPNEKLFF. The DNA of the CDR3 is TGTGCCAGCAGCCCGAGGACAGCCCCTAATGAAAAACTGTTTTTT.

The chain employs TRBV5-4 and TRBJ1-1; D perhaps matches TRBD1 (6 bases). In germline, CDR1 is SGHNT, CDR2 YYREEE (reference sequence). Trimming shortened V by 2 bases and J by 0 bases, and 11 bases separated the two germline ends. The CDR3 sequence is 15 residues long. The CDR3 sequence: CASSFFNRVNTEAFF. CDR3 bases: TGTGCCAGCAGCTTTTTTAACAGGGTGAACACTGAAGCTTTCTTT.

This chain joins TRBV18 and TRBJ2-7, with D hard to call. CDR3 length: 14 residues. Germline values: CDR1 KGHSH, CDR2 LQKENI. With 0 bases removed from V and 0 bases from J, the gap between germline ends came to 6 bases. CDR3 amino acids: CASSPPANSYEQYF. The CDR3 nucleotides are TGTGCCAGCTCACCACCCGCGAACTCCTACGAGCAGTACTTC.

The chain recombines TRBV11-2 with TRBJ2-5, with a possible D match to TRBD1 (6 bases). Germline loops: CDR1 SGHAT, CDR2 FQNNGV. V lost 5 bases to trimming and J lost 0 bases, with 13 bases between them. This CDR3 region has 15 residues. CDR3 sequence: CASSRDGQNQETQYF. CDR3 nucleotide sequence: TGTGCCAGCAGCAGAGACGGACAGAACCAAGAGACCCAGTACTTC.

The chain is built from TRBV7-2 and TRBJ1-2; D is unclear. The CDR3 totals 15 residues. V lost 1 base and J 0 bases, leaving 9 bases between the germline ends. CDR1 is SGHTA and CDR2 is FQGNSA in the germline V gene. CDR3: CASSLDGRPNYGYTF. The CDR3 nucleotides read TGTGCCAGCAGCTTAGACGGGAGGCCTAACTATGGCTACACCTTC.

Here the CDR3 DNA reads TGTGCCAGTAGGAGGAGGGGGCAGAACACTGAAGCTTTCTTT. Translation: CASRRRGQNTEAFF. V and J are TRBV19 and TRBJ1-1; 7 nucleotides align to TRBD1. Germline CDR1 is LNHDA and CDR2 is SQIVND (reference sequence). V was clipped by 6 bases and J by 1 base; unmatched bases: 5. This CDR3 is built from 14 residues.

The V call is TRBV10-3, the J call TRBJ1-1; 9 nucleotides align to TRBD1. CDR3 length equals 16 residues. V lost 4 bases, J lost 2 bases, and 8 bases stayed unmatched. Per the germline V gene, CDR1 is ENHRY and CDR2 is SYGVKD. CDR3 protein: CAISAWGTGNNTEAFF. In DNA, the CDR3 is TGTGCCATCAGTGCTTGGGGGACAGGGAATAACACTGAAGCTTTCTTT.

This chain joins TRBV28 and TRBJ2-1; TRBD2 agrees at 8 bases. Germline V gene data show CDR1 as MDHEN and CDR2 as SYDVKM. The CDR3 length is 17 residues. The trim removed 9 bases at V and 2 bases at J, leaving 15 bases unmatched. CDR3 amino acids: CASNIGSGITTYNEQFF. The CDR3, as DNA: TGTGCCAGTAATATCGGTAGCGGGATAACGACCTACAATGAGCAGTTCTTC.

The V call is TRBV11-2, the J call TRBJ2-5; 10 nucleotides agree with TRBD2. Trimming at V came to 1 base and at J to 3 bases, leaving 5 bases not matched to a gene. The length of the CDR3 is 16 residues. Germline loops: CDR1 SGHAT, CDR2 FQNNGV. The chain's CDR3 is CASSLASAGGEETQYF. As DNA, the CDR3 is TGTGCCAGCAGCTTAGCGTCAGCGGGGGGGGAAGAGACCCAGTACTTC.

CDR3 sequence (DNA): TGTGCCAGCAGCTCGAGGACAGCTGGGGCCAACGTCCTGACTTTC. It specifies CASSSRTAGANVLTF. The chain joins TRBV7-6 to TRBJ2-6; TRBD1 is a possible D gene (6 bases). V lost 4 bases and J 2 bases, leaving 9 bases between the germline ends. Per the germline V gene, CDR1 is SGHVS and CDR2 is FNYEAQ. The CDR3 runs 15 residues. The full variable domain, rest sourced from reference TRBV7-6 and TRBJ2-6, is GAGVSQSPRYKVTKRGQDVALRCDPISGHVSLYWYRQALGQGPEFLTYFNYEAQQDKSGLPNDRFSAERPEGSISTLTIQRTEQRDSAMYRCASSSRTAGANVLTFGAGSRLTVL.

This clone was detected once. The chain employs TRBV6-5 and TRBJ2-7; D uncertain. The germline V and J ends were trimmed by 6 bases and 0 bases, with 15 bases remaining between them. The V gene's germline CDR1 is MNHEY and CDR2 SVGAGI. The CDR3 covers 15 residues. In DNA, the CDR3 is TGTGCCAGCAGGCGTACAAGGAGTGGCTCCTACGAGCAGTACTTC. Its protein product is CASRRTRSGSYEQYF.

The chain's CDR3 is CSARDEIPYF. Here the CDR3 DNA reads TGCAGTGCTAGAGATGAGATCCCGTACTTC. The chain employs TRBV20-1 and TRBJ2-7; no clear D. Trimming cost V 0 bases and J 12 bases, with 9 bases left between them. Germline CDR1 and CDR2: DFQATT and SNEGSKA (reference sequence). This CDR3 comprises 10 residues.

This clone was recorded only once. The rearrangement joins TRBV5-4 to TRBJ2-3; maybe TRBD1 (5 bases). CDR3 length: 13 residues. Between the trimmed V and J ends, which lost 4 bases and 5 bases, there was a span of 11 bases. Germline values: CDR1 SGHNT, CDR2 YYREEE (reference sequence). The CDR3 coding sequence is TGTGCCAGCAGCGTAGGGGTGGGAGATACGCAGTATTTT. Amino acid sequence: CASSVGVGDTQYF.